This TCR beta chain comes out of a study of cytomegalovirus exposure and HLA in healthy donors. The PCR used 60 Vbeta and 13 Jbeta primers. The assay was immunoSEQ multiplex PCR, and TCRdb's table has in-frame clones only and misses some. The sample includes roughly 190,000 clones, approximately 84% of them seen just once. V lost 7 bases, J lost 5 bases, and 12 bases lay in between. The CDR3 spans 13 residues. Germline-derived CDR1 and CDR2 are MNHEY and SVGAGI. In the case of this clone: Its antigen is as yet unknown.

Notes on the study in general: The authors enumerated some 170 TCR beta chains as linked to cytomegalovirus. Later on, analysis showed that most CMV-associated TCR beta chains appeared to be HLA-restricted.

The source is a woman between 45 and 60 years old in good health and CMV-seropositive. Input material: PBMCs. The chain links TRBV6-5 to TRBJ2-1; D gene uncertain. CDR3 region: CASTFNKDNEQFF. In nucleotides, the CDR3 is TGTGCCAGCACCTTTAACAAAGACAATGAGCAGTTCTTC.